This passage covers 12 T cell receptor beta chains from one sample sequenced in a study of identical twins. TCRdb re-called the 5' RACE reads with MiXCR, one entry per CDR3 protein. The sample contains some 1,600,000 distinct CDR3 sequences, about 32% of which appear only once. Source material: cord blood. The receptors here all came from a newborn girl in good health.

This clonotype showed up just a few times. J is TRBJ2-7 and V is TRBV28; D possibly uses TRBD1 or TRBD2 (5 bases each). The CDR3 has 15 residues. With 4 bases removed from V and 0 bases from J, the gap between germline ends came to 13 bases. The germline V gene has CDR1 MDHEN and CDR2 SYDVKM. As DNA, the CDR3 is TGTGCCAGCAGTTCCCCGGCAGGGAGCTCCTACGAGCAGTACTTC. Residues: CASSSPAGSSYEQYF.

This chain connects TRBV21-1 to TRBJ1-4; the table names TRBD1, a call not compared with the DNA. TRBV21-1 is marked as a pseudogene. This CDR3 comprises 16 residues. CDR3 residues: CASSDWTTQGNEKLFF. The CDR3 coding sequence is TGTGCCAGCAGCGATTGGACGACTCAGGGCAATGAAAAACTGTTTTTT.

V usage is TRBV15 and J usage is TRBJ2-5; tentatively, D is TRBD2 (7 bases). Trimming took off 0 bases at V and 5 bases at J, with 16 bases between the two ends. This CDR3 region has 16 residues. In germline, CDR1 is LNHNV, CDR2 YYDKDF (reference sequence). CDR3 amino acids: CATSRDRWGGRETQYF. CDR3 sequence (DNA): TGTGCCACCAGCAGAGATAGGTGGGGGGGCAGGGAGACCCAGTACTTC. The variable domain in full, with the rest retrieved from reference TRBV15 and TRBJ2-5, is DAMVIQNPRYQVTQFGKPVTLSCSQTLNHNVMYWYQQKSSQAPKLLFHYYDKDFNNEADTPDNFQSRRPNTSFCFLDIRSPGLGDTAMYLCATSRDRWGGRETQYFGPGTRLLVL.

There are a few counts of this clonotype. This chain uses TRBV20-1 with TRBJ2-1; D not resolved. V shed 5 bases and J shed 14 bases, with 13 bases lying between them. The length of the CDR3 is 10 residues. Germline V gives CDR1 DFQATT, CDR2 SNEGSKA (reference sequence). The CDR3 DNA is TGCAGTGCTCGGAAGCCCCCGGAGTTCTTC. As protein: CSARKPPEFF.

This chain connects TRBV6-1 to TRBJ1-5; no firm D call. This CDR3 has 16 residues. The V gene's germline CDR1 is MNHNS and CDR2 SASEGT. Trimming left V 3 bases short and J 1 base short, with 13 bases between. The CDR3, as DNA: TGTGCCAGCAGTGATGCCGGAGGACGAAGCAATCAGCCCCAGCATTTT. It translates to CASSDAGGRSNQPQHF.

A remark on this clonotype: It differs at one base from a far larger clone, so likely a read error. The J gene is TRBJ2-3, the V gene TRBV6-1, with TRBD1 identical over 7 bases. The CDR3 consists of 13 residues. The germline gives CDR1 MNHNS, CDR2 SASEGT. The CDR3, as DNA: TGTGCCAGCAGTGGACAGGGCACAGATGCGCAGTATTTT. Protein product: CASSGQGTDAQYF.

This clonotype was recorded a few times. V gene TRBV9 combines with J gene TRBJ2-7; tentative D call: TRBD2 (6 bases). V shed 4 bases and J shed 0 bases, with 14 bases lying between them. Germline lookup yields CDR1 SGDLS and CDR2 YYNGEE. The CDR3 is 15 amino acids. CDR3 sequence reads: CASSSAPGGSYEQYF. The CDR3 DNA is TGTGCCAGCAGCTCAGCCCCCGGGGGCTCCTACGAGCAGTACTTC. The full variable domain, rest sourced from reference TRBV9 and TRBJ2-7, is DSGVTQTPKHLITATGQRVTLRCSPRSGDLSVYWYQQSLDQGLQFLIQYYNGEERAKGNILERFSAQQFPDLHSELNLSSLELGDSALYFCASSSAPGGSYEQYFGPGTRLTVT.

With regard to this clonotype: Given the absence of the conserved phenylalanine or tryptophan at the CDR3 end, a read error is likely. This chain uses TRBV15 with TRBJ2-1, with D perhaps being TRBD1 or TRBD2 (5 bases each). V dropped 1 base and J dropped 5 bases, with 15 bases sitting between them. The CDR3 is 16 amino acids. CDR1 and CDR2 (germline): LNHNV, YYDKDF (reference sequence). The CDR3 nucleotides read TGTGCCACCAGCAGAGGCCCGGGACCACCTGACAATGAGCAGTTCCTC. Amino acids: CATSRGPGPPDNEQFL.

The chain is built from TRBV12-3 or TRBV12-4 and TRBJ2-1; 10 positions agree with TRBD2. V lost 5 bases to trimming and J lost 4 bases; unmatched junction nucleotides: 14. The CDR3 runs 18 residues. CDR3 DNA: TGTGCCAGCAGTACTTGGGAACCACCTAGCGGGAGTTACAATGAGCAGTTCTTC. Translating it yields CASSTWEPPSGSYNEQFF.

This clonotype appeared a few times. V usage is TRBV4-1 and J usage is TRBJ2-5; D is possibly TRBD1 (5 bases). Trimming took off 1 base at V and 2 bases at J, with 8 bases between the two ends. The CDR3 covers 14 residues. Germline V CDR1 and CDR2: MGHRA, YSYEKL. The CDR3 DNA sequence: TGCGCCAGCAGCCAAGGGACAAATCAAGAGACCCAGTACTTC. Amino acid sequence: CASSQGTNQETQYF.

The rearrangement joins TRBV5-1 to TRBJ1-2; a weak D match, TRBD1 (6 bases). Germline CDR1 reads SGHRS; CDR2 reads YFSETQ. The V and J ends lost 0 bases and 4 bases respectively, with 19 bases between them. This CDR3 has 17 amino acids. CDR3 DNA: TGCGCCAGCAGCTTGGCGGCTTTGACAGGAGGGCTCTATGGCTACACCTTC. This translates into CASSLAALTGGLYGYTF.

This clonotype was seen a few times. CDR3: CASSLIRGVNYQETQYF. In DNA form, the CDR3 reads TGTGCCAGCAGCTTGATTCGGGGGGTTAACTACCAAGAGACCCAGTACTTC. The chain couples TRBV7-2 to TRBJ2-5; TRBD2 agrees at 7 bases. V trimming: 3 bases; J trimming: 0 bases; junction bases outside the gene matches: 10. CDR1 and CDR2 (germline): SGHTA, FQGNSA. The CDR3 consists of 17 residues.